These 30 T cell receptor beta chains originate from one sample sequenced in a study of blood T cell repertoires in COVID-19. Method: immunoSEQ multiplex PCR; TCRdb's copy keeps in-frame clones and lacks some. The table shows about 180,000 clones, with 88% occurring only once. The sequencing input was PBMCs or T cells enriched from blood (not recorded which). These receptors originate from a woman aged 18-29 years who had recovered from COVID-19.

The V and J genes are TRBV6-6 and TRBJ1-1, with TRBD1 as a possible D gene (5 bases). With 6 bases removed from V and 5 bases from J, the gap between germline ends came to 13 bases. Germline V lookup: CDR1 MNHNY, CDR2 SVGAGI (reference sequence). The CDR3 has 13 amino acids. Here the CDR3 DNA reads TGTGCCAGCAGCCAGATGGGGGGAACTGAAGCTTTCTTT. It translates to CASSQMGGTEAFF.

The rearrangement joins TRBV18 to TRBJ1-1, with D uncertain. The CDR3 loop spans 16 amino acids. Trimming left V 3 bases short and J 4 bases short, with 18 bases between. Germline loops: CDR1 KGHSH, CDR2 LQKENI. For the CDR3, the DNA is TGTGCCAGCTCACCGTCCTACTTGCGCGCGAGCACTGAAGCTTTCTTT. Its protein product is CASSPSYLRASTEAFF.

The chain employs TRBV5-8 and TRBJ2-1, with a weak D call TRBD2 (5 bases). Trimming took off 10 bases at V and 10 bases at J, with 21 bases between the two ends. The CDR3 contains 13 residues. Germline assignment: CDR1 SGHTS and CDR2 YDEGEE. In nucleotides, the CDR3 is TGTGCCCTAATCGGGATAACGGACTTCGAGCAGTTCTTC. Protein: CALIGITDFEQFF. Together with reference TRBV5-8 and TRBJ2-1, the CDR3 gives the full variable domain: EAGVTQSPTHLIKTRGQQATLRCSPISGHTSVYWYQQALGLGLQFLLWYDEGEERNRGNFPPRFSGRQFPNYSSELNVNALELEDSALYLCALIGITDFEQFFGPGTRLTVL.

This clone is a singleton in its sample. The rearrangement joins TRBV5-6 to TRBJ2-3; D not certain. This CDR3 is built from 12 residues. CDR1 and CDR2 from the germline V gene are SGHDT and YYEEEE. Trimming removed 4 bases from V and 2 bases from J, with 5 bases in between. This chain's CDR3 is CASSQNTDTQYF. DNA for the CDR3: TGTGCCAGCAGCCAGAACACAGATACGCAGTATTTT.

This chain uses TRBV18 with TRBJ2-7; 8 bases align to TRBD1. The CDR3 is 15 amino acids. J lost 7 bases, V lost 1 base, and 9 bases had no gene match. Germline-derived CDR1 and CDR2 are KGHSH and LQKENI. Written as DNA, the CDR3 is TGTGCCAGCTCACCACAGACAGGGGTTGGGGTGGAGCAGTACTTC. Encoded protein: CASSPQTGVGVEQYF.

The sample holds a few counts of this clone. CDR3 sequence reads: CASSFPSGGSPDTQYF. The CDR3 coding sequence is TGTGCCAGCAGCTTTCCCAGCGGCGGGAGCCCAGATACGCAGTATTTT. The chain links TRBV13 to TRBJ2-3, with 7 bases fitting TRBD2. The CDR3 loop spans 16 amino acids. V dropped 3 bases and J dropped 4; count of bases not matched to a gene: 10. Looked up from germline, CDR1 is PRHDT and CDR2 is FYEKMQ (reference sequence).

The CDR3 is CAITGENRHNEQFF. The CDR3 nucleotides read TGTGCCATTACGGGGGAGAACCGACATAATGAGCAGTTCTTC. The rearrangement links TRBV2 to TRBJ2-1, with a weak D call TRBD2 (6 bases). V gave up 10 bases and J gave up 7 bases, with 20 bases separating them. From germline, CDR1 is SNHLY and CDR2 FYNNEI. The CDR3 has 14 amino acids.

This clone was observed a handful of times. V usage is TRBV27 and J usage is TRBJ2-1; tentatively, D is TRBD1 (5 bases). Looked up from germline, CDR1 is MNHEY and CDR2 is SMNVEV (reference sequence). Trimming removed 7 bases at V and 0 bases at J, with 16 bases between. The length of the CDR3 is 16 residues. The DNA for the CDR3 is TGTGCCAGCATCCCGACAGCCTCAAGCTCCTACAATGAGCAGTTCTTC. Its translation is CASIPTASSSYNEQFF.

The chain has TRBV23-1 and TRBJ2-2; 10 positions match TRBD2. TRBV23-1 is treated as an ORF (open reading frame) with a function not yet certain. This CDR3 contains 17 residues. V lost 0 bases, J lost 5 bases, and 6 bases stayed unmatched. CDR3 protein: CASSQSWVAGGTGELFF. CDR3 coding DNA: TGCGCCAGCAGTCAATCGTGGGTAGCGGGAGGAACCGGGGAGCTGTTTTTT.

The chain employs TRBV6-5 and TRBJ2-7; a possible D gene is TRBD1 (5 bases). Deletions cut 6 bases from V and 1 base from J, with 16 bases between. The CDR3 is 15 amino acids. Germline assignment: CDR1 MNHEY and CDR2 SVGAGI. CDR3 sequence: CASRNQGFGSYEQYF. The CDR3 bases are TGTGCCAGCAGAAACCAGGGATTTGGGTCCTACGAGCAGTACTTC.

This chain connects TRBV7-2 to TRBJ1-2, with TRBD1 matching 9 bases. Germline V gene sequence: CDR1 SGHTA, CDR2 FQGNSA. V lost 5 bases and J lost 7; bases outside the gene matches: 8. This CDR3 is 14 amino acids long. The CDR3 DNA reads TGTGCCAGCAGCCCGGGACAGGGAGTTAGTGGCTACACCTTC. Residues: CASSPGQGVSGYTF.

The J gene is TRBJ1-2, the V gene TRBV6-5; TRBD1 matches 8 bases. The V and J ends lost 5 bases and 4 bases, in that order; junction bases with no gene match: 6. Per the germline V gene, CDR1 is MNHEY and CDR2 is SVGAGI. The CDR3 extends over 14 amino acids. The DNA for the CDR3 is TGTGCCAGCAGTCCCGCCCAGGGGGCCTATGGCTACACCTTC. Translated: CASSPAQGAYGYTF.

J is TRBJ2-5 and V is TRBV4-1; 8 bases are a match to TRBD2. Germline assignment: CDR1 MGHRA and CDR2 YSYEKL. V gave up 1 base and J gave up 5 bases; unmatched junction bases: 12. This CDR3 is 17 amino acids long. CDR3: CASSQGLAGMIGETQYF. CDR3 DNA sequence: TGCGCCAGCAGCCAAGGCCTAGCGGGCATGATTGGGGAGACCCAGTACTTC.

This sequence joins TRBV21-1 and TRBJ1-5; TRBD1, the D gene given by the table, was not confirmed from the DNA. TRBV21-1 is tagged as a pseudogene. The CDR3 covers 15 residues. The CDR3 is CASSKGLVGGQPQHF. For the CDR3, the DNA is TGTGCCAGCAGCAAAGGGTTGGTAGGGGGTCAGCCCCAGCATTTT.

The V call is TRBV9, the J call TRBJ1-6; no clear D gene. This CDR3 has 14 amino acids. Looked up from germline, CDR1 is SGDLS and CDR2 is YYNGEE. V was trimmed by 0 bases and J by 10 bases, leaving 11 bases between them. The CDR3 sequence: CASSVGPERSPLHF. CDR3 coding DNA: TGTGCCAGCAGCGTAGGTCCGGAGCGGTCACCCCTCCACTTT.

The chain joins TRBV12-1 to TRBJ1-3; TRBD1 was called by the table and not checked on the DNA. TRBV12-1 is a recognized pseudogene. CDR3 length: 18 residues. The CDR3 here is CASSIGQGPLSSGNTIYF. The CDR3 DNA sequence: TGTGCCAGCAGCATCGGACAGGGACCTCTAAGCTCTGGAAACACCATATATTTT.

The V and J genes are TRBV19 and TRBJ1-6; D unresolved. Trimming cost V 7 bases and J 9 bases, with 16 bases left between them. Germline CDR1 LNHDA, CDR2 SQIVND (reference sequence). This CDR3 is built from 14 residues. The CDR3 coding sequence is TGTGCCAGTAACGAGGGCCCAAAGGGTTCACCCCTCCACTTT. Residues: CASNEGPKGSPLHF.

The chain has TRBV6-5 and TRBJ1-2; possibly TRBD1 for D (6 bases). CDR1 and CDR2 (germline): MNHEY, SVGAGI. V was shortened by 6 bases and J by 0 bases, with 14 bases between the two germline ends. The CDR3 has 15 amino acids. The CDR3 bases are TGTGCCAGCAGCAAGACAGGACCTGCTAACTATGGCTACACCTTC. This translates into CASSKTGPANYGYTF.

This chain links TRBV27 with TRBJ1-6; 12 bases align to TRBD1. This CDR3 has 16 amino acids. Per germline, CDR1 MNHEY and CDR2 SMNVEV (reference sequence). With V trimmed by 3 bases and J by 9 bases, 6 bases remained unmatched. CDR3 amino acids: CASSLQGQGAVSPLHF. The CDR3 bases are TGTGCCAGCAGTTTGCAGGGACAGGGGGCTGTTTCACCCCTCCACTTT.

The chain joins TRBV5-4 to TRBJ2-6; perhaps TRBD1 as D (6 bases). With 3 bases removed from V and 2 bases from J, the gap between germline ends came to 6 bases. The length of the CDR3 is 14 residues. Germline V gives CDR1 SGHNT, CDR2 YYREEE (reference sequence). CDR3 residues: CASSSGAGANVLTF. The CDR3 DNA follows: TGTGCCAGCAGCTCAGGGGCTGGGGCCAACGTCCTGACTTTC. Together with reference TRBV5-4 and TRBJ2-6, the CDR3 gives the full variable domain: ETGVTQSPTHLIKTRGQQVTLRCSSQSGHNTVSWYQQALGQGPQFIFQYYREEENGRGNFPPRFSGLQFPNYSSELNVNALELDDSALYLCASSSGAGANVLTFGAGSRLTVL.

This clone was picked up a small number of times. The V call is TRBV19, the J call TRBJ1-1; D gene ambiguous. This CDR3 is 13 amino acids long. V gave up 5 bases and J gave up 7 bases, with 14 bases separating them. Germline V lookup: CDR1 LNHDA, CDR2 SQIVND (reference sequence). The DNA of the CDR3 is TGTGCCAGTAGTCAACTTGACTTGGGTGAAGCTTTCTTT. Translating gives CASSQLDLGEAFF.

V usage is TRBV28 and J usage is TRBJ2-7; 10 bases match TRBD1. The germline V gene encodes CDR1 MDHEN and CDR2 SYDVKM. The CDR3 is 16 residues long. V was pared by 6 bases and J by 3 bases, with 11 bases of the junction left unmatched. The CDR3 spells CASSRDRGREGYEQYF. The CDR3 DNA sequence: TGTGCCAGCAGCCGGGACAGGGGCAGAGAGGGCTACGAGCAGTACTTC.

This clone showed up just a few times. The J gene is TRBJ1-2, the V gene TRBV2; 8 bases match TRBD1. The junction had 4 bases not matched to a gene; V was cut back by 8 bases and J by 5 bases. CDR3 length: 12 residues. Germline-derived CDR1 and CDR2 are SNHLY and FYNNEI. CDR3 region: CASQGAGYGYTF. CDR3 nucleotides: TGTGCCAGCCAGGGGGCAGGGTATGGCTACACCTTC.

This clone was recorded a few times. V gene TRBV20-1 combines with J gene TRBJ1-5; a possible D gene is TRBD1 (6 bases). The CDR3 extends over 13 amino acids. V lost 3 bases, J lost 7 bases, and 13 bases lay in between. The germline V gene encodes CDR1 DFQATT and CDR2 SNEGSKA (reference sequence). The DNA for the CDR3 is TGCAGTGCTAGTACAGGGAGGGGACAGCCCCAGCATTTT. It codes for CSASTGRGQPQHF.

The CDR3 region is CASSFLPGDSYGYTF. The CDR3 region has the DNA TGCGCCAGCAGCTTTTTGCCGGGTGATAGCTATGGCTACACCTTC. V is TRBV5-1 and J is TRBJ1-2; no clear D gene. The CDR3 has 15 residues. Trimming left V 2 bases short and J 4 bases short, with 15 bases between. The germline CDR1 and CDR2 sequences are SGHRS and YFSETQ. Full variable domain (rest looked up from reference TRBV5-1 and TRBJ1-2): KAGVTQTPRYLIKTRGQQVTLSCSPISGHRSVSWYQQTPGQGLQFLFEYFSETQRNKGNFPGRFSGRQFSNSRSEMNVSTLELGDSALYLCASSFLPGDSYGYTFGSGTRLTVV.

About this clone itself: Other DNA sequences in this sample translate to the same CDR3. V gene TRBV27 combines with J gene TRBJ2-7; 10 bases are a match to TRBD1. J was trimmed by 4 bases and V by 3 bases; bases with no gene match: 3. Germline-derived CDR1 and CDR2 are MNHEY and SMNVEV (reference sequence). The CDR3 length is 14 residues. The CDR3 loop is CASSFDRGPYEQYF. For the CDR3, the DNA is TGTGCCAGCAGTTTCGACAGGGGGCCGTACGAGCAGTACTTC.

In DNA form, the CDR3 reads TGTGCCAGCTCGCAAGAGTTGGGGGGGAATGGCTACACCTTC. It is translated as CASSQELGGNGYTF. The chain couples TRBV18 to TRBJ1-2; a possible D gene is TRBD1 (5 bases). The CDR3 loop spans 14 amino acids. Germline V gene data show CDR1 as KGHSH and CDR2 as LQKENI. The V end was cut by 6 bases, the J end by 6 bases, with 17 bases between.

The rearrangement joins TRBV27 to TRBJ2-1; D perhaps matches TRBD2 (5 bases). CDR1 is MNHEY, CDR2 SMNVEV, per germline (reference sequence). The CDR3 sequence is 12 residues long. Trimming pared 5 bases from V and 9 bases from J, leaving 11 bases between. The CDR3 bases are TGTGCCAGCAGTAGATCCGGGATTGAGCAGTTCTTC. Amino acids: CASSRSGIEQFF.

The J gene is TRBJ2-5, the V gene TRBV9; 7 bases align to TRBD2. The CDR3 length is 14 residues. From germline, CDR1 is SGDLS and CDR2 YYNGEE. V gave up 4 bases and J gave up 5 bases; unmatched junction bases: 8. This CDR3 reads CASSTGGYFETQYF. The CDR3 bases are TGTGCCAGCAGCACCGGGGGGTACTTCGAGACCCAGTACTTC. Full variable domain (outside the CDR3, taken from reference TRBV9 and TRBJ2-5): DSGVTQTPKHLITATGQRVTLRCSPRSGDLSVYWYQQSLDQGLQFLIQYYNGEERAKGNILERFSAQQFPDLHSELNLSSLELGDSALYFCASSTGGYFETQYFGPGTRLLVL.

The chain employs TRBV2 and TRBJ2-1, with D perhaps TRBD2 (5 bases). Trimming pared 8 bases from V and 5 bases from J, leaving 13 bases between. The CDR3 consists of 13 residues. Germline lookup yields CDR1 SNHLY and CDR2 FYNNEI. The CDR3 region is CASQPGINNEQFF. The CDR3 region has the DNA TGTGCCAGCCAACCCGGGATCAACAATGAGCAGTTCTTC.